The entry below describes one T cell receptor beta chain. Its specificity is not known. V shed 5 bases and J 5 bases; nucleotides not matched to a gene: 12. The germline gives CDR1 KGHSH, CDR2 LQKENI. This CDR3 is 16 amino acids long. The source of the sample is a study of cytomegalovirus exposure and HLA in healthy donors. Overall study: Of roughly 400 genotyped donors, roughly 81% clustered with self-reported Caucasian donors.

Findings and caveats of the study: Of the V segments, some could not be distinguished, including TRBV6-2 and TRBV6-3, and were excluded.

Researchers ran the PCR with 60 Vbeta and 13 Jbeta primers. Repertoires were generated with immunoSEQ multiplex PCR, while TCRdb's copy carries only in-frame clones and drops some. The sample comprises under 130,000 clones, 60% to 85% of which are singletons, and approximately 1.3% rests with the top ten. The chain is built from TRBV18 and TRBJ1-5, with 7 bases matching TRBD1. The clonotype was recovered from a man between 35 and 55 years old in good health and CMV-seronegative. Sequencing was carried out using PBMCs. In DNA form, the CDR3 reads TGTGCCAGCTCAGCCAACAGGGGCCAAACGTATCAGCCCCAGCATTTT. Residues: CASSANRGQTYQPQHF.